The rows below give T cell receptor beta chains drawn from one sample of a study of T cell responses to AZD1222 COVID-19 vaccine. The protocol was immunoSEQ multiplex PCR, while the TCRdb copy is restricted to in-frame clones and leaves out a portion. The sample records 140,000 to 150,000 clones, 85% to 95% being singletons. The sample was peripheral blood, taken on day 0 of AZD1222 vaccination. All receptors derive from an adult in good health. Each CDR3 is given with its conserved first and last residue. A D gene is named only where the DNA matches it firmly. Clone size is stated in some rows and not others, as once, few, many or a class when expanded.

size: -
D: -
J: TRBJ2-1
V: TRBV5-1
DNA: TGCGCCAGCAGCTTGGACAGGGCAAGGGATGAGCAGTTCTTC
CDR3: CASSLDRARDEQFF

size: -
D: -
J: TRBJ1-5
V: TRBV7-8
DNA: TGTGCCAGCAGCTTAAACGCTAATCAGCCCCAGCATTTT
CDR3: CASSLNANQPQHF

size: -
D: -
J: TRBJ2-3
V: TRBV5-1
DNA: TGCGCCAGCTGGATGGGGTGGGGGCACCCTAGCACAGATACGCAGTATTTT
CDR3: CASWMGWGHPSTDTQYF

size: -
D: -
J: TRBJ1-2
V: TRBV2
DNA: TGTGCCAGCAGTGAAGGGAGAAGCTATGGCTACACCTTC
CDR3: CASSEGRSYGYTF

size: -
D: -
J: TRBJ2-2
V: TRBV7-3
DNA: TGTGCCAGCAGCTCTCAGGACACCGGGGAACTGTTTTTT
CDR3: CASSSQDTGELFF

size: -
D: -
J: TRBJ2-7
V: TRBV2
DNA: TGTGCCAGCAGAGGGGGGACACCTCCCTACGAGCAGTACTTC
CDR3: CASRGGTPPYEQYF

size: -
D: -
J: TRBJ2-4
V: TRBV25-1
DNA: TGTGCCAGCAGTGAATGGGATGGAAACATTCAGTACTTC
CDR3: CASSEWDGNIQYF

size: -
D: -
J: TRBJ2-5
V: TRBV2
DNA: TGTGCCAGCAGTGAAGGCAGACTCCAAGAGACCCAGTACTTC
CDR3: CASSEGRLQETQYF

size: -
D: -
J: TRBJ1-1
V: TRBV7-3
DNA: TGTGCCAGCAGCTTAATGGGGGGTACTGAAGCTTTCTTT
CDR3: CASSLMGGTEAFF

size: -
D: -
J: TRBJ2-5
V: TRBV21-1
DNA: TGTGCCAGCAGCACAAGACAGGGAGAGACCCAGTACTTC
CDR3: CASSTRQGETQYF

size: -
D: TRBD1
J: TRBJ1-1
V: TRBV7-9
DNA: TGTGCCAGCAGCGACAGGGGGACTGAAGCTTTCTTT
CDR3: CASSDRGTEAFF

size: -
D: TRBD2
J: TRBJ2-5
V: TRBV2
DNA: TGTGCCAGCAGTACCGGGACTAGCGGGGCCCCAGGGGCCCAGTACTTC
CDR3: CASSTGTSGAPGAQYF

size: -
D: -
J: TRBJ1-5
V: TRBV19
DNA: TGTGCCAGTAGTAAGGACAGCGATAGCAATCAGCCCCAGCATTTT
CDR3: CASSKDSDSNQPQHF

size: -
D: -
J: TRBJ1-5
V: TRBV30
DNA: TGTGCCTGGAGTGCGGGCAGCTCCTATAGCAATCAGCCCCAGCATTTT
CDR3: CAWSAGSSYSNQPQHF

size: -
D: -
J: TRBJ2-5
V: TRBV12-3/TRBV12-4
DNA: TGTGCCAGCAGATCCTGGGGTGAAGGGACCCAGTACTTC
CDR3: CASRSWGEGTQYF

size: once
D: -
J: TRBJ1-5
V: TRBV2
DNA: TGTGCCAGCTGCCGGGACGACCAGCCCCAGCATTTT
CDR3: CASCRDDQPQHF

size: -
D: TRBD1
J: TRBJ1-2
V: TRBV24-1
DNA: TGTGCCACCAGTGACCCCCGACAGGGAACGATTGGAGGCTACACCTTC
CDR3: CATSDPRQGTIGGYTF

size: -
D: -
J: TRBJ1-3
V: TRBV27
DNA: TGTGCCACCCGCCCGGTGGGGAGTGCCTCTGGAAACACCATATATTTT
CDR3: CATRPVGSASGNTIYF

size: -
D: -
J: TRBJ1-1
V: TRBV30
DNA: TGTGCCTTCACGCAGACGAACACTGAAGCTTTCTTT
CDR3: CAFTQTNTEAFF

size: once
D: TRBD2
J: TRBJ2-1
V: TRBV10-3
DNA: TGTGCCATCAGTGTTCCTCAGCGGGGGGTCAATGAGCAGTTCTTC
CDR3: CAISVPQRGVNEQFF

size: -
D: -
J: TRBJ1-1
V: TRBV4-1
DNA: TGCGCCAGCAGCCAAGCTCCCTTTATGAACACTGAAGCTTTCTTT
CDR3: CASSQAPFMNTEAFF

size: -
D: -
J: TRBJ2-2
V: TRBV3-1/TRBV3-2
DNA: TGTGCCAGCAGCCAACCCCAAGATAGGAACACCGGGGAGCTGTTTTTT
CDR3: CASSQPQDRNTGELFF

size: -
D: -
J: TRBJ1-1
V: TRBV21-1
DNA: TGTGCCAGCAGCAAAATGAGGGACATCCGTGAAGCTTTCTTT
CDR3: CASSKMRDIREAFF

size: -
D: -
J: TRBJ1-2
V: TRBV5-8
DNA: TGTGCCAGCAGCTTCCATCTCGGGGCCTATGGCTACACCTTC
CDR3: CASSFHLGAYGYTF

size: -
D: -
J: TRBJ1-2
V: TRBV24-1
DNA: TGTGCCACCAGTGATTATGGGGTCAGCTATGGCTACACCTTC
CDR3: CATSDYGVSYGYTF

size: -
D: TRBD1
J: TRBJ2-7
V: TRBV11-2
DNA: TGTGCCAGCAGCTTAGAGGCGCAGGGGGCATACGAGCAGTACTTC
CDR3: CASSLEAQGAYEQYF